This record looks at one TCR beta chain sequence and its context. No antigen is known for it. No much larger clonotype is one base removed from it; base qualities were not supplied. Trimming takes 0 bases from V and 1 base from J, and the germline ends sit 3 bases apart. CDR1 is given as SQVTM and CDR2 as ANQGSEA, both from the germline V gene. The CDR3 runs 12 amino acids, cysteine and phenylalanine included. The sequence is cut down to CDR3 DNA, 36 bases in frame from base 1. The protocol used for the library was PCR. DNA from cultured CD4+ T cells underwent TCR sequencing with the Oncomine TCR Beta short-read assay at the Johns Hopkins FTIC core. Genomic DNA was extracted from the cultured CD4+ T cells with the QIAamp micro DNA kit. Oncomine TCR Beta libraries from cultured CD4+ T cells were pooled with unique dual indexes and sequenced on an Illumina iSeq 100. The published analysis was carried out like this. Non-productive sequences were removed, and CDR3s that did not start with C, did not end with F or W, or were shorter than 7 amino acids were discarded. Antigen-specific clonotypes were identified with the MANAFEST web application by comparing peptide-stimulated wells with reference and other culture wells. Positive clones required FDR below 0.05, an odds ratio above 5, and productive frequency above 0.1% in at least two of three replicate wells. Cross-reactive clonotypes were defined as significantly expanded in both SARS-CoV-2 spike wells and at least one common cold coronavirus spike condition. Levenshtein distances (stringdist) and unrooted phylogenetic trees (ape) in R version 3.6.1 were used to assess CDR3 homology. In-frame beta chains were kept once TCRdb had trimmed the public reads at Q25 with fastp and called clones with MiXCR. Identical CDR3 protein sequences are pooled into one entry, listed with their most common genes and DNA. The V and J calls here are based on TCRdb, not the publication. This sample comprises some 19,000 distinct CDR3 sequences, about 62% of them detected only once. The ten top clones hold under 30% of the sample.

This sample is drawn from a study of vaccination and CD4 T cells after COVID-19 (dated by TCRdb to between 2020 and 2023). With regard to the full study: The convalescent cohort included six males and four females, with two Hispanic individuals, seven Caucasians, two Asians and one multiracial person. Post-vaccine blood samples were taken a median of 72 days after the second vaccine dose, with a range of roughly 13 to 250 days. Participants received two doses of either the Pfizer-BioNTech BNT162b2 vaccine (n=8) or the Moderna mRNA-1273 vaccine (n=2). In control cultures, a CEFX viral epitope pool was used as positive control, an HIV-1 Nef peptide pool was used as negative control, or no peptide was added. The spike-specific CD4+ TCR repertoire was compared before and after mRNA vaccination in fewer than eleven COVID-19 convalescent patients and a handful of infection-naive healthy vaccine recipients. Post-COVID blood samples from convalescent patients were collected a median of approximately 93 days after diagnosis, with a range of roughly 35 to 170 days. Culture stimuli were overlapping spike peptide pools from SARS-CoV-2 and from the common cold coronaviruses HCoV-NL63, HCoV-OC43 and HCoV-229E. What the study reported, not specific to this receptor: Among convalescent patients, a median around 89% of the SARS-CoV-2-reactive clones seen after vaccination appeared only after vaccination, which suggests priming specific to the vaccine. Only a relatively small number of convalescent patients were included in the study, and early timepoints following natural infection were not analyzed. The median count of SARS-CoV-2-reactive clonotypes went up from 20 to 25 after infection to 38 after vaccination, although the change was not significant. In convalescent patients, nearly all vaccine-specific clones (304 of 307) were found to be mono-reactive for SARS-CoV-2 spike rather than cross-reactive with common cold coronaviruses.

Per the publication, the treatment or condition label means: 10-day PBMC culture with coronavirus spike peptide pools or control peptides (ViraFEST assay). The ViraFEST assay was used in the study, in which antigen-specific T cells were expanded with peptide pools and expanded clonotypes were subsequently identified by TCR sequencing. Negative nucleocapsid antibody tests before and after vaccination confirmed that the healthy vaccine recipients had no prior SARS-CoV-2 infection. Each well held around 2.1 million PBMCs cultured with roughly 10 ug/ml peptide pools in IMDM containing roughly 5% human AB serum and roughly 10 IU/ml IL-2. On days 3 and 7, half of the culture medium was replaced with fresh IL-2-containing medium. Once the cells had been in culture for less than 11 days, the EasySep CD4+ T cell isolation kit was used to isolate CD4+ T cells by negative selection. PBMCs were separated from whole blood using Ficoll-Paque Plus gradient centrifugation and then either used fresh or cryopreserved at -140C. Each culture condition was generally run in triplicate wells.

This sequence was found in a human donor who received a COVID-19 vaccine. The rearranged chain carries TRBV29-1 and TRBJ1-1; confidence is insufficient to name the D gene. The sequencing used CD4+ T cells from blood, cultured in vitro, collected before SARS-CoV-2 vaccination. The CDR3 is CSVEDTNTEAFF. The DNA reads TGCAGCGTTGAAGACACGAACACTGAAGCTTTCTTT.